These 32 T cell receptor beta chains came from one sample sequenced in a study of CD8 T cells in ankylosing spondylitis (dated by TCRdb to 2016 to 2017). Overall study outcomes, separate from this receptor: A TCR beta motif of several highly homologous amino acid variants appeared characteristic of blood from ankylosing spondylitis patients.

These TCRs are of unknown antigen specificity. Libraries were made using 5' RACE. The sample was run on an Illumina HiSeq 2500. Using fastp at Q25 and MiXCR, TCRdb reprocessed the public reads and kept productive beta chains. Each entry merges the rows of one CDR3 protein and shows their most common DNA and genes. This sample is represented by 500,000 to 650,000 distinct CDR3 sequences; about 5.7% of them were singletons. The biggest ten clones account for approximately 4% of the sample. The sample comprised blood, either unsorted or a sorted T cell fraction (not recorded which). The receptors were gathered from a male donor with ankylosing spondylitis.

This clonotype appeared a few times. The chain couples TRBV3-1 to TRBJ2-5; D ambiguous. The CDR3 is 14 residues long. V dropped 4 bases and J dropped 0 bases, with 9 bases sitting between them. Looked up from germline, CDR1 is LGHDT and CDR2 is YNNKEL (reference sequence). The CDR3 is CASSLGVNQETQYF. CDR3 sequence (DNA): TGTGCCAGCAGCCTCGGCGTTAACCAAGAGACCCAGTACTTC.

This clonotype was observed many times. The J gene is TRBJ1-2, the V gene TRBV28; 12 bases line up with TRBD1. The V and J ends lost 6 bases and 8 bases, in that order; junction bases with no gene match: 10. In germline, CDR1 is MDHEN, CDR2 SYDVKM. This CDR3 region has 15 residues. The CDR3 bases are TGTGCCAGCAGGGGATACCGCGGGACAGGGGGCGGCTACACCTTC. Amino acid sequence: CASRGYRGTGGGYTF.

This clonotype was picked up a small number of times. This chain uses TRBV10-3 with TRBJ2-1, with D perhaps assigned TRBD1 or TRBD2 (7 bases each). Germline V lookup: CDR1 ENHRY, CDR2 SYGVKD. This CDR3 comprises 16 residues. Trimming left V 0 bases short and J 3 bases short, with 12 bases between. CDR3 in amino acids: CAISESGGGGYNEQFF. For the CDR3, the DNA is TGTGCCATCAGTGAGTCGGGAGGGGGCGGCTACAATGAGCAGTTCTTC.

In this sample, this clonotype turned up a few times. The chain is built from TRBV20-1 and TRBJ2-1; D is unresolved. V was clipped by 1 base and J by 6 bases, with 16 bases between them. CDR1 DFQATT and CDR2 SNEGSKA come from the germline V gene (reference sequence). The CDR3 has 15 residues. The CDR3 here is CSARGTPPLRNEQFF. CDR3 in DNA: TGCAGTGCTAGAGGGACCCCGCCCCTTCGCAATGAGCAGTTCTTC.

This clonotype was detected many times. The chain employs TRBV11-2 and TRBJ2-7; D is perhaps TRBD1 (6 bases). The CDR3 has 15 amino acids. The V gene lost 7 bases and the J gene lost 3 bases, with 19 bases spanning the gap. In germline, CDR1 is SGHAT, CDR2 FQNNGV. The CDR3 coding sequence is TGTGCCAGCACCCCCCCCCCGGGCAGGGGCTACGAGCAGTACTTC. Translated, it gives CASTPPPGRGYEQYF.

This clonotype has at least ten counts. The chain joins TRBV9 to TRBJ1-6; 11 bases are a match to TRBD1. V lost 5 bases and J lost 7; bases outside the gene matches: 5. The CDR3 sequence is 15 residues long. Germline loops: CDR1 SGDLS, CDR2 YYNGEE. The chain's CDR3 is CASRRGTGGNSPLHF. In DNA, the CDR3 is TGTGCCAGCAGGAGGGGGACAGGGGGAAATTCACCCCTCCACTTT.

This clonotype was detected many times. The chain joins TRBV9 to TRBJ2-2; D may be TRBD1 or TRBD2 (6 bases each). The germline CDR1 and CDR2 sequences are SGDLS and YYNGEE. The CDR3 is 16 residues long. V lost 0 bases to trimming and J lost 4 bases, with 13 bases between them. The CDR3 is CASSVVGGQVTGELFF. The CDR3 coding sequence is TGTGCCAGCAGCGTAGTTGGGGGGCAGGTCACCGGGGAGCTGTTTTTT.

This clonotype was seen at least ten times. The J gene is TRBJ1-5, the V gene TRBV4-3; no clear D. Germline CDR1 and CDR2: LGHNA and YSLEER. The V end lost 2 bases, the J end lost 6 bases, and 8 bases lay between the germline ends. The CDR3 loop spans 13 amino acids. CDR3 coding DNA: TGCGCCAGCAGCCAAAAGGGAGGTCAGCCCCAGCATTTT. The encoded protein is CASSQKGGQPQHF.

This clonotype was recorded many times. The V and J genes are TRBV20-1 and TRBJ2-3, with TRBD1 identical over 10 bases. The ends lost 5 bases at V and 1 base at J; junction bases unmatched: 3. Per germline, CDR1 DFQATT and CDR2 SNEGSKA (reference sequence). The CDR3 is 14 residues long. This chain's CDR3 is CSAVGTGGTDTQYF. CDR3 in DNA: TGCAGTGCTGTTGGGACAGGGGGCACAGATACGCAGTATTTT.

There are many counts of this clonotype. The J gene is TRBJ2-7, the V gene TRBV7-3, with D uncertain. The CDR3 totals 12 residues. V shed 2 bases and J shed 6 bases, with 8 bases lying between them. Per germline, CDR1 SGHTA and CDR2 FQGTGA. Here the CDR3 DNA reads TGTGCCAGCAGCTTATCTCGGCTCGAGCAGTACTTC. Its translation is CASSLSRLEQYF. The whole variable domain, filled in from reference TRBV7-3 and TRBJ2-7, reads GAGVSQTPSNKVTEKGKYVELRCDPISGHTALYWYRQSLGQGPEFLIYFQGTGAADDSGLPNDRFFAVRPEGSVSTLKIQRTERGDSAVYLCASSLSRLEQYFGPGTRLTVT.

The rearrangement links TRBV11-2 to TRBJ2-2, with D perhaps matching TRBD2 (5 bases). CDR1 and CDR2 (germline): SGHAT, FQNNGV. The CDR3 runs to 12 residues. Trimming removed 5 bases at V and 8 bases at J, with 9 bases between. The CDR3 nucleotides are TGTGCCAGCAGCCCATGGAGGGGGGAGCTGTTTTTT. Amino acids: CASSPWRGELFF.

This clonotype was detected ten times or more. This rearrangement joins TRBV9 to TRBJ2-3; D remains unclear. Deletions cut 3 bases from V and 4 bases from J, with 12 bases between. The CDR3 consists of 14 residues. Germline lookup yields CDR1 SGDLS and CDR2 YYNGEE. CDR3: CASSEVQRADTQYF. CDR3 sequence (DNA): TGTGCCAGCAGCGAGGTCCAGCGCGCAGATACGCAGTATTTT. The full variable domain, in which reference TRBV9 and TRBJ2-3 provide the parts outside the CDR3, is DSGVTQTPKHLITATGQRVTLRCSPRSGDLSVYWYQQSLDQGLQFLIQYYNGEERAKGNILERFSAQQFPDLHSELNLSSLELGDSALYFCASSEVQRADTQYFGPGTRLTVL.

This clonotype was counted ten times or more. V is TRBV6-6 and J is TRBJ2-3; 7 positions match TRBD1. The CDR3 is 12 residues long. The J segment lost 5 bases and the V segment lost 7 bases, leaving 3 bases of the junction unmatched. Germline V CDR1 and CDR2: MNHNY, SVGAGI (reference sequence). DNA of the CDR3: TGTGCCAGCAAGGGGGCCCAAGATACGCAGTATTTT. Protein sequence: CASKGAQDTQYF.

The rearrangement links TRBV4-2 to TRBJ1-5; 7 bases are a match to TRBD1. V shed 0 bases, J shed 10 bases, and the junction held 9 bases outside the gene matches. Germline V gene data show CDR1 as LGHNA and CDR2 as YNFKEQ. The CDR3 runs 15 residues. The CDR3 spells CASSQEADRFQPQHF. In DNA form, the CDR3 reads TGTGCCAGCAGCCAAGAAGCGGACAGGTTCCAACCCCAGCATTTT.

The J gene is TRBJ2-1, the V gene TRBV11-3, with D perhaps TRBD2 (5 bases). The germline V gene encodes CDR1 SGHNT and CDR2 YENEEA. Trimming cost V 0 bases and J 9 bases, with 15 bases left between them. The CDR3 loop spans 15 amino acids. CDR3 nucleotide sequence: TGTGCCAGCAGCTTAGACGGTCTAGCATCGGCTGAGCAGTTCTTC. This encodes CASSLDGLASAEQFF.

This clonotype was detected only a few times. The chain recombines TRBV20-1 with TRBJ2-7; 10 nucleotides agree with TRBD2. The germline V gene encodes CDR1 DFQATT and CDR2 SNEGSKA (reference sequence). This CDR3 comprises 16 residues. V trimming: 0 bases; J trimming: 0 bases; junction bases outside the gene matches: 5. The CDR3 DNA follows: TGCAGTGCTAGAGATCCGTCTAGCGGGAGCTCCTACGAGCAGTACTTC. It encodes CSARDPSSGSSYEQYF.

This clonotype was picked up many times. The chain has TRBV7-2 and TRBJ2-2; 10 bases match TRBD2. The CDR3 length is 15 residues. CDR1 is SGHTA and CDR2 is FQGNSA in the germline V gene. With 5 bases clipped from V and 3 bases from J, the junction kept 3 bases outside the gene matches. The CDR3, as DNA: TGTGCCAGCAGCCTACTAGCGGGGCACACCGGGGAGCTGTTTTTT. Its translation is CASSLLAGHTGELFF.

This clonotype was counted many times. The chain has TRBV29-1 and TRBJ2-1; D ambiguous. The V and J ends lost 4 bases and 3 bases respectively, with 7 bases between them. The CDR3 sequence is 12 residues long. Germline values: CDR1 SQVTM, CDR2 ANQGSEA. The CDR3 DNA reads as TGCAGCGTTGGCAGTTTCTACAATGAGCAGTTCTTC. Protein product: CSVGSFYNEQFF.

The sample holds many counts of this clonotype. V gene TRBV29-1 combines with J gene TRBJ1-5, with 8 bases fitting TRBD1. The CDR3 covers 15 residues. The J segment lost 2 bases and the V segment lost 4 bases, leaving 7 bases of the junction unmatched. Germline V lookup: CDR1 SQVTM, CDR2 ANQGSEA. Written as DNA, the CDR3 is TGCAGCGTTGTGGAACAGGGGGATGGCAATCAGCCCCAGCATTTT. Encoded protein: CSVVEQGDGNQPQHF.

The table lists this clonotype with many counts. The chain is built from TRBV5-1 and TRBJ1-5; D might be TRBD1 (6 bases). The CDR3 extends over 17 amino acids. Germline V gene sequence: CDR1 SGHRS, CDR2 YFSETQ. V was pared by 0 bases and J by 6 bases, with 19 bases between. CDR3 region: CASSLGTGTSPLQPQHF. In DNA, the CDR3 is TGCGCCAGCAGCTTGGGTACAGGGACTTCTCCTCTTCAGCCCCAGCATTTT. Drawing the rest from reference TRBV5-1 and TRBJ1-5, the complete variable domain is KAGVTQTPRYLIKTRGQQVTLSCSPISGHRSVSWYQQTPGQGLQFLFEYFSETQRNKGNFPGRFSGRQFSNSRSEMNVSTLELGDSALYLCASSLGTGTSPLQPQHFGDGTRLSIL.

This clonotype appeared many times. For the CDR3, the DNA is TGTGCCAGCAGTTTCCATCCGGGACTAGCGGGGAAGGAGCAGTTCTTC. It is translated as CASSFHPGLAGKEQFF. The rearrangement uses TRBV28 and TRBJ2-1; 13 bases are shared with TRBD2. CDR3 length: 16 residues. V dropped 3 bases and J dropped 10; count of bases not matched to a gene: 9. CDR1 and CDR2 (germline): MDHEN, SYDVKM.

This clonotype was recorded many times. The V call is TRBV7-9, the J call TRBJ2-5; 7 bases are shared with TRBD2. Germline trimming cut 8 bases from V and 5 bases from J; bases unmatched to any gene: 2. CDR1 and CDR2 (germline): SEHNR, FQNEAQ (reference sequence). CDR3 length: 11 residues. The DNA of the CDR3 is TGTGCCAGCGGGGGGGACGAGACCCAGTACTTC. Translating gives CASGGDETQYF.

This clonotype was counted ten times or more. The chain links TRBV6-5 to TRBJ2-2, with D unresolved. Germline loops: CDR1 MNHEY, CDR2 SVGAGI. The V and J ends lost 8 bases and 6 bases respectively, with 10 bases between them. CDR3 length: 12 residues. CDR3 region: CASLALPGELFF. The DNA for the CDR3 is TGTGCCAGCTTGGCACTACCCGGGGAGCTGTTTTTT.

This clonotype was detected ten times or more. The chain carries TRBV19 and TRBJ1-5, with 8 nucleotides matching TRBD1. This CDR3 spans 15 amino acids. V was pared by 3 bases and J by 8 bases, with 9 bases of the junction left unmatched. CDR1 and CDR2 from the germline V gene are LNHDA and SQIVND (reference sequence). The CDR3 spells CASSMEGRGQEPQHF. The CDR3 DNA follows: TGTGCCAGTAGTATGGAGGGCAGGGGGCAAGAGCCCCAGCATTTT. The full variable domain, rest sourced from reference TRBV19 and TRBJ1-5, is DGGITQSPKYLFRKEGQNVTLSCEQNLNHDAMYWYRQDPGQGLRLIYYSQIVNDFQKGDIAEGYSVSREKKESFPLTVTSAQKNPTAFYLCASSMEGRGQEPQHFGDGTRLSIL.

This clonotype was found many times. The chain uses TRBV20-1 and TRBJ1-1, with TRBD1 identical over 8 bases. The CDR3 loop spans 13 amino acids. CDR1 and CDR2 from the germline V gene are DFQATT and SNEGSKA (reference sequence). Germline trimming cut 6 bases from V and 6 bases from J; bases unmatched to any gene: 9. The CDR3: CSAERQGNSEAFF. As DNA, the CDR3 is TGCAGTGCCGAGCGACAGGGGAATTCTGAAGCTTTCTTT.

This clonotype was counted ten times or more. This chain uses TRBV20-1 with TRBJ1-1; TRBD1 is a possible D gene (5 bases). CDR3 length equals 14 residues. Germline V gene data show CDR1 as DFQATT and CDR2 as SNEGSKA (reference sequence). Trimming stripped 4 bases from V and 1 base from J, with 13 bases between. The CDR3 is CSATRQSGNTEAFF. CDR3 DNA sequence: TGCAGTGCTACCCGACAGTCAGGGAACACTGAAGCTTTCTTT.

This clonotype occurred a few times. The chain is built from TRBV20-1 and TRBJ1-2; D uncertain. The germline gives CDR1 DFQATT, CDR2 SNEGSKA (reference sequence). Trimming removed 0 bases at V and 4 bases at J, with 6 bases between. The CDR3 is 12 residues long. CDR3 amino acids: CSARDRIYGYTF. The CDR3 nucleotides are TGCAGTGCTAGAGATCGAATCTATGGCTACACCTTC.

The table lists this clonotype with many counts. The chain links TRBV29-1 to TRBJ1-5; weak D call: TRBD1 (5 bases). Germline V gene lookup returns CDR1 SQVTM and CDR2 ANQGSEA. With 4 bases removed from V and 7 bases from J, the gap between germline ends came to 14 bases. This CDR3 is built from 13 residues. CDR3 sequence reads: CSVVQAFGQPQHF. The CDR3 DNA reads as TGCAGCGTTGTACAGGCCTTCGGACAGCCCCAGCATTTT.

In this sample, this clonotype turned up many times. V is TRBV6-5 and J is TRBJ2-3; TRBD2 matches at 10 bases. The CDR3 is 16 amino acids. The J segment lost 6 bases and the V segment lost 0 bases, leaving 6 bases of the junction unmatched. Per germline, CDR1 MNHEY and CDR2 SVGAGI. The CDR3 loop is CASSYSGTSAGDTQYF. CDR3 coding DNA: TGTGCCAGCAGTTACTCCGGGACTAGCGCAGGGGATACGCAGTATTTT.

The table lists this clonotype with many counts. The rearrangement uses TRBV12-3 or TRBV12-4 and TRBJ1-2, with D uncertain. The CDR3 sequence is 13 residues long. V was shortened by 8 bases and J by 6 bases, with 16 bases between the two germline ends. In DNA form, the CDR3 reads TGTGCCAGCTGTAACTCCTTAATTGATGGCTACACCTTC. It yields the protein CASCNSLIDGYTF.

This clonotype was counted at least ten times. The chain employs TRBV9 and TRBJ2-2, with D perhaps matching TRBD1 (6 bases). V lost 0 bases and J 7 bases, leaving 10 bases between the germline ends. Germline values: CDR1 SGDLS, CDR2 YYNGEE. CDR3 size: 14 residues. CDR3 loop: CASSVDGGHGELFF. As DNA, the CDR3 is TGTGCCAGCAGCGTAGATGGGGGCCACGGGGAGCTGTTTTTT.

This clonotype was recorded at least ten times. The chain recombines TRBV6-2 or TRBV6-3 with TRBJ2-3; D gene uncertain. Trimming shortened V by 5 bases and J by 2 bases, and 8 bases separated the two germline ends. Per the germline V gene, CDR1 is MNHEY and CDR2 is SVGEGT. There are 13 residues in the CDR3. The CDR3 DNA reads as TGTGCCAGCAGTCAGACACTCACAGATACGCAGTATTTT. Residues: CASSQTLTDTQYF.